This T cell receptor (beta chain) was documented in a study of blood T cell repertoires in COVID-19. This clone was recorded a few times. Measured with immunoSEQ multiplex PCR; TCRdb has only the in-frame clones, and not every one. This sample yields roughly 250,000 clones, of which approximately 86% are seen a single time; less than 4% belongs to the top ten. The CDR3 is made up of 14 amino acids. CDR1 is LNHDA and CDR2 is SQIVND in the germline V gene (reference sequence). V trimming: 4 bases; J trimming: 6 bases; junction bases outside the gene matches: 6. The sequenced sample was PBMCs or T cells enriched from blood (not recorded which). The chain couples TRBV19 to TRBJ1-2; 9 bases are a match to TRBD1. This sequence was found in a woman aged 40 to 55 with acute COVID-19. CDR3 sequence: CASSTRGTGHGYTF. CDR3 bases: TGTGCCAGTAGTACCCGCGGGACAGGGCATGGCTACACCTTC.